What follows describes a single T cell receptor beta chain. Its antigen remains unknown. This entry comes from a study of OX40 agonist ivuxolimab in advanced cancers. Study-wide results and limits: Partly responding patients at 0.1-3.0 mg/kg showed some of the smallest clonal expansion. The antigens recognized by the expanded peripheral T cells, that is their antigen specificity, were not determined. On average, CD8+ T cells showed a greater number of expanded clones than CD4+.

Per the germline V gene, CDR1 is ENHRY and CDR2 is SYGVKD. The CDR3 totals 14 residues. Trimming pared 6 bases from V and 9 bases from J, leaving 15 bases between. This table comes from immunoSEQ multiplex PCR, and its TCRdb copy is limited to in-frame clones, with some not included. The sample holds 75,000 to 100,000 clones, less than 85% seen once. Cycle 7 day 1, cycle 4 day 1, and baseline were the timepoints at which blood was sampled. The TCR was taken from an adult with an advanced solid tumor such as melanoma, head and neck, liver or kidney cancer. The chain has TRBV10-3 and TRBJ1-6; D is perhaps TRBD1 (5 bases). This material consisted of CD4+ or CD8+ T cells sorted from blood, taken in a trial of the OX40 agonist ivuxolimab. The CDR3 DNA reads as TGTGCCATCAGGACAGACCAAACTGGTTCACCCCTCCACTTT. Translation: CAIRTDQTGSPLHF.